This TCR beta chain was captured by sequencing in a study of OX40 agonist ivuxolimab in advanced cancers. The study's findings and limits: Low normalized T-cell clonal expansion also characterized some of the nonresponders. The authors did not determine the antigen specificity of the expanded peripheral T cells.

Profiling relied on immunoSEQ multiplex PCR, and the TCRdb table lists in-frame clones only, not all of them. The sample consists of some 62,000 clones, approximately 86% of them appearing once. The V end was cut by 6 bases, the J end by 3 bases, with 15 bases between. The length of the CDR3 is 15 residues. From germline, CDR1 is MNHEY and CDR2 SVGAGI. On this clone itself: Its antigen is currently unknown.

The rearrangement joins TRBV6-5 to TRBJ2-1, with a possible D match to TRBD1 (6 bases). The material sequenced was CD4+ or CD8+ T cells sorted from blood, taken in a trial of the OX40 agonist ivuxolimab. The sequence derives from an adult with an advanced solid tumor such as melanoma, head and neck, liver or kidney cancer. The CDR3 nucleotides read TGTGCCAGCAGCCTGGACAGCCCGAGCTACAATGAGCAGTTCTTC. Encoded protein: CASSLDSPSYNEQFF.